This T cell receptor beta chain derives from a study of T-cell memory formation after mild COVID-19. The overall study: TCR clusters were mostly donor specific.

The CDR3 sequence is 14 residues long. Trimming removed 4 bases at V and 4 bases at J, with 13 bases between. Germline CDR1 and CDR2: SEHNR and FQNEAQ (reference sequence). TCRdb analysed the 5' RACE reads with MiXCR anew, one entry per CDR3 protein. The sample gives about 270,000 distinct CDR3 sequences, around 15% of which show up once; roughly a fifth is in the top ten. This sequence originates from a man aged 18 to 29 who had mild COVID-19 (a few samples of this study predate the infection). Cell type and time point are not known. Specimen: PBMCs or a T cell subset sorted from them (not recorded which). The V and J genes are TRBV7-9 and TRBJ1-1; tentatively, D is TRBD1 (6 bases). CDR3 sequence (DNA): TGTGCCAGCAGCTACAGGGTTTTGGGCACTGAAGCTTTCTTT. Amino acids: CASSYRVLGTEAFF. The variable domain in full, completed from reference TRBV7-9 and TRBJ1-1, reads DTGVSQNPRHKITKRGQNVTFRCDPISEHNRLYWYRQTLGQGPEFLTYFQNEAQLEKSRLLSDRFSAERPKGSFSTLEIQRTEQGDSAMYLCASSYRVLGTEAFFGQGTRLTVV.